This T cell receptor (beta chain) is drawn from a study of blood T cell repertoires in COVID-19 (dated by TCRdb to the early 2020s). General notes on the study: Samples from collaborators originated in the United States, Italy and Spain and spanned both the acute and convalescent phases of COVID-19. HLA class I and class II types, where available, came from metadata supplied by the sample provider rather than from assay-based typing. Deeply sampled blood TCRbeta repertoires from subjects exposed to, actively infected with, or recovered from COVID-19 were included in the dataset. Samples came from the ongoing ImmuneRACE study (first 160 participants) plus 1,254 subjects from 6 global collaborators. The prospective study material was composed of cDNA or gDNA derived from T cells, B-cell-depleted T cells, or PBMCs. The repertoires were released in a freely available public database intended as a resource for research on the immune response to SARS-CoV-2. Nearly every sample came with metadata listing a de-identified subject ID, COVID-19 status, age in years and sex.

For this clone: Its recognized antigen is unknown. Per-base qualities were not stored, and no clone one base away is much larger.

Results and caveats for the whole study, not just this receptor: How much clinical and demographic metadata was included differed by source and by participant, and the metadata was provided uncurated.

The germline V gene specifies SGHTA as CDR1 and FQGNSA as CDR2. Its CDR3 holds 14 amino acids, cysteine through phenylalanine. The entry retains the CDR3 DNA only, 42 bases that are in frame from base 1. V is cut back by 5 bases and J by 6 bases, with 7 bases in the junction unmatched. Collaborating institutions collected whole blood in K2EDTA tubes following their own protocols. For TCRbeta analysis, collaborator samples were shipped as frozen whole blood, as isolated PBMCs, or as DNA extracted from either sample type. The immunoSEQ Assay, a bias-controlled multiplex PCR, was used to amplify TCRbeta CDR3 regions from genomic DNA. In the authors' own workflow: The number of nucleated cells in each sample was estimated by amplification of reference gene primers within the assay. To quantify the absolute abundance of each unique TCRbeta CDR3 rearrangement, sequence reads were collapsed and filtered. For each sample, productive Simpson clonality was calculated by taking the square root of Simpson's diversity index across productive rearrangements. TCRdb mirrors the immuneACCESS table, restricted to in-frame sequences. Some clones are absent from its copies; in checked studies, under half trace to an unresolved V gene, and the reason for the others is unknown. V, J and clone size reflect that table, while D and trimming were determined from the DNA. Counted in this sample were about 36,000 clones; over 60% of them appeared once. Roughly 2% of the sample is taken by the ten largest.

The rearranged chain carries TRBV7-2 and TRBJ2-3, with 8 bases aligning to TRBD2. The sequence came from a man aged 55-75 years with active COVID-19. The sequenced sample consisted of peripheral blood. The bases read TGTGCCAGCAGCCCAAGCGGGAGCGGGGATACGCAGTATTTT. Its protein is CASSPSGSGDTQYF.